This T cell receptor (beta chain) originates from a study of blood T cells in healthy people across ages. Note on this clonotype: What it recognizes is unknown.

Deletions cut 4 bases from V and 2 bases from J, with 9 bases between. The CDR3 loop spans 13 amino acids. Per the germline V gene, CDR1 is SQVTM and CDR2 is ANQGSEA. Primed by a sample-barcoded 5' primer and a J-beta primer mix, a second PCR proceeded for about 6 to 12 cycles. MiXCR, applied by TCRdb to the 5' RACE reads, yields one record per CDR3 protein. The sample yields 700,000 or so distinct CDR3 sequences, 22% seen once. Study-wide points: Per-million-T-cell TCR beta diversity fell roughly linearly with age.

Sample: blood. The chain employs TRBV29-1 and TRBJ2-1; D is uncertain. This TCR was sampled from a man between 70 and 80 years old in good health. The CDR3 loop is CSVARIAYNEQFF. CDR3 coding DNA: TGCAGCGTTGCTCGAATCGCCTACAATGAGCAGTTCTTC.